This T cell receptor beta chain derives from a study of radiotherapy plus CTLA-4 blockade in lung cancer. This CDR3 comprises 13 residues. The germline CDR1 and CDR2 sequences are SGHAT and FQDESV (reference sequence). The germline V and J ends were trimmed by 5 bases and 0 bases, with 5 bases remaining between them. Worth noting for this clone: Its antigen is not identified.

Alongside CTLA-4 blockade with ipilimumab, patients with chemo-refractory metastatic non-small-cell lung cancer received focal radiation. TCRdb keeps only in-frame clones here, not all; method: immunoSEQ multiplex PCR. The table records about 45,000 clones, more than 60% of them present only once. Findings of the study overall: In blood, TCR clones derived from the tumor expanded after radiotherapy plus ipilimumab.

The chain couples TRBV11-1 to TRBJ1-5; D gene unclear. Here the sequenced sample was peripheral blood, taken from a patient treated with radiotherapy plus ipilimumab. This clonotype was sampled from a human donor with non-small cell lung cancer who had a partial response to radiotherapy plus ipilimumab. The CDR3 reads CASSTNSNQPQHF. DNA for the CDR3: TGTGCCAGCAGCACAAATAGCAATCAGCCCCAGCATTTT.